The clone carrying this TCR beta chain was seen ten or more times. Its antigen is currently unknown. The CDR3 end falls 3 residues outside the read, so it is completed with the germline J gene. The sample is drawn from a study of T cell clonality in common variable immunodeficiency. The germline V gene has CDR1 DFQATT and CDR2 SNEGSKA (reference sequence). The CDR3 sequence is 17 residues long. The V and J ends lost 3 bases and 5 bases respectively, with 25 bases between them. Control and CVID samples contributed equal amounts of genomic DNA. Sequencing used immunoSEQ multiplex PCR; TCRdb keeps in-frame clones, though not all of them. The table lists about 60,000 clones, no singletons, with about 1.7% in the top ten. The study, taken as a whole, reports: T cell subpopulation sequencing would be needed to explain CVID clonality. CVID subjects had higher TCRbeta clonality than healthy controls, most marked in about a third.

The sequencing input was peripheral blood mononuclear cells. This TCR came from a person between 18 and 70 years old in good health. The chain carries TRBV20-1 and TRBJ1-2; a weak D match, TRBD1 (6 bases). CDR3 DNA, as far as it was read: TGCAGTGCTAGGACACTCGGCTCCGGGACACTTCGTTATGGC. Translated: CSARTLGSGTLRYG. The CDR3 as a whole reads CSARTLGSGTLRYGYTF.